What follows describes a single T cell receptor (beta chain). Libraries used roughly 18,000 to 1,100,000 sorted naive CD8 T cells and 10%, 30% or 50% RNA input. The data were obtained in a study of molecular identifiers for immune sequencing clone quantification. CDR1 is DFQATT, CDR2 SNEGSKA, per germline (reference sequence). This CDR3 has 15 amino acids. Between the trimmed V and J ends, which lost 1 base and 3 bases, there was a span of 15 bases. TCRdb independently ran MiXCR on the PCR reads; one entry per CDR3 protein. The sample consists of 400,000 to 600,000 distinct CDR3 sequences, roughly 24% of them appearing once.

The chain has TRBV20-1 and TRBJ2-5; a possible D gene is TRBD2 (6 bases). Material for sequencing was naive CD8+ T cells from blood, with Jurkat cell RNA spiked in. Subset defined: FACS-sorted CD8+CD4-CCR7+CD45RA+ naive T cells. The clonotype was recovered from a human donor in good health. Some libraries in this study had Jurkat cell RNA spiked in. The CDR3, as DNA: TGCAGTGCTAGAGTACAGGACTACAAGGAAGAGACCCAGTACTTC. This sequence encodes CSARVQDYKEETQYF.